The next 21 T cell receptor beta chains were all read from a single sample in a study of T cells in Graves' hyperthyroidism and ophthalmopathy. Template material for amplifying TCR beta CDR3 regions consisted of RNA transcripts. HTBI primers were the set used in a first-round RT-PCR of the TCR CDR3. From the multiplex PCR reads, TCRdb called clonotypes with MiXCR, one entry per CDR3 protein. Of 300,000 to 450,000 distinct CDR3 sequences in the sample, about 14% were seen once. Source material: blood. These TCRs come from a woman aged 25-40 years with Graves' ophthalmopathy.

This clonotype was observed many times. The rearrangement links TRBV24-1 to TRBJ1-2, with TRBD1 as a possible D gene (6 bases). This CDR3 spans 14 amino acids. Germline lookup yields CDR1 KGHDR and CDR2 SFDVKD. The V end was cut by 1 base, the J end by 6 bases, with 11 bases between. This CDR3 reads CATSDFSGEDGYTF. The DNA for the CDR3 is TGTGCCACCAGTGATTTCTCAGGGGAAGATGGCTACACCTTC.

This clonotype showed up many times. The V call is TRBV20-1, the J call TRBJ2-5, with a weak D call TRBD2 (6 bases). Germline assignment: CDR1 DFQATT and CDR2 SNEGSKA (reference sequence). Trimming cost V 5 bases and J 1 base, with 14 bases left between them. This CDR3 spans 14 amino acids. CDR3 sequence: CSALTRESQETQYF. The CDR3 region has the DNA TGCAGTGCTCTTACCCGGGAGTCCCAAGAGACCCAGTACTTC.

This clonotype was seen more than once but under ten times. This may arise from a read error, as a much more abundant clone is one base away. The chain employs TRBV28 and TRBJ2-1; D gene ambiguous. This CDR3 has 13 residues. The V gene's germline CDR1 is MDHEN and CDR2 SYDVKM. Trimming pared 5 bases from V and 7 bases from J, leaving 12 bases between. The DNA for the CDR3 is TGTGCCAGCAGTCCCCTCCTTGGGAATGAGCAGTTCTTC. Protein sequence: CASSPLLGNEQFF.

This clonotype showed up many times. V is TRBV15 and J is TRBJ2-5, with TRBD2 identical over 8 bases. The CDR3 sequence is 14 residues long. Germline CDR1 LNHNV, CDR2 YYDKDF (reference sequence). V was clipped by 8 bases and J by 4 bases; unmatched bases: 9. This CDR3 reads CATSGGGTLETQYF. In DNA, the CDR3 is TGTGCCACCTCAGGCGGGGGGACCCTAGAGACCCAGTACTTC.

This clonotype was observed at least ten times. The chain has TRBV11-2 and TRBJ1-6; D uncertain. The germline gives CDR1 SGHAT, CDR2 FQNNGV. V lost 6 bases, J lost 6 bases, and 15 bases lay in between. This CDR3 comprises 15 residues. CDR3 DNA sequence: TGTGCCAGCAGAGAGAGGAGGGTCTCTAATTCACCCCTCCACTTT. It encodes CASRERRVSNSPLHF.

This clonotype has ten or more counts. V is TRBV19 and J is TRBJ1-5; TRBD1 agrees at 9 bases. CDR1 and CDR2 (germline): LNHDA, SQIVND (reference sequence). The CDR3 is made up of 16 amino acids. V lost 6 bases, J lost 6 bases, and 12 bases stayed unmatched. The chain's CDR3 is CASSLPDRGSGQPQHF. The DNA for the CDR3 is TGTGCCAGTAGCCTCCCCGACAGGGGGTCGGGTCAGCCCCAGCATTTT.

This clonotype was observed many times. The chain combines TRBV6-5 with TRBJ2-7; D remains ambiguous. Germline lookup yields CDR1 MNHEY and CDR2 SVGAGI. V was cut by 1 base and J by 0 bases, with 13 bases left in between. CDR3 size: 16 residues. The CDR3 sequence is CASSYFKVRNSYEQYF. DNA for the CDR3: TGTGCCAGCAGTTACTTCAAAGTAAGGAACTCCTACGAGCAGTACTTC.

This clonotype was found many times. This chain uses TRBV20-1 with TRBJ1-4; tentatively, D is TRBD1 (6 bases). The CDR3 has 12 residues. Germline CDR1 reads DFQATT; CDR2 reads SNEGSKA (reference sequence). V was pared by 6 bases and J by 4 bases, with 9 bases between. In nucleotides, the CDR3 is TGCAGTGCCCGGACAGTTAATGAAAAACTGTTTTTT. Its translation: CSARTVNEKLFF.

This clonotype was seen many times. CDR3 DNA: TGTGCCAGCAGCCCTCCAGGTTGGGGACAGCCCCAGCATTTT. The encoded protein is CASSPPGWGQPQHF. This chain connects TRBV2 to TRBJ1-5; D unresolved. V was clipped by 6 bases and J by 7 bases, with 16 bases between them. The CDR3 has 14 residues. CDR1 and CDR2 from the germline V gene are SNHLY and FYNNEI.

This clonotype was counted many times. The CDR3 coding sequence is TGCAGTGTGGGGGGTGACTACGAGCAGTACTTC. Translating gives CSVGGDYEQYF. The chain uses TRBV20-1 and TRBJ2-7, with D perhaps matching TRBD2 (6 bases). Germline V gene data show CDR1 as DFQATT and CDR2 as SNEGSKA (reference sequence). This CDR3 spans 11 amino acids. Between the trimmed V and J ends, which lost 7 bases and 3 bases, there was a span of 10 bases.

This clonotype was picked up many times. The chain links TRBV15 to TRBJ2-7; 7 bases match TRBD1. The germline V gene has CDR1 LNHNV and CDR2 YYDKDF (reference sequence). This CDR3 has 16 residues. V lost 3 bases to trimming and J lost 0 bases; unmatched junction nucleotides: 8. CDR3 residues: CATSSTQGVASYEQYF. The CDR3 nucleotides read TGTGCCACCAGCAGCACGCAGGGGGTTGCCTCCTACGAGCAGTACTTC.

Turning to this clonotype: This may come from a read error, since a much larger clone is one base off. The conserved phenylalanine or tryptophan is not found at the CDR3 terminus, so this likely reflects a read error. The chain couples TRBV6-2 or TRBV6-3 to TRBJ1-1, with a tentative D call TRBD1 (6 bases). The V and J ends lost 2 bases and 4 bases respectively, with 11 bases between them. Germline V gene lookup returns CDR1 MNHEY and CDR2 SVGEGT. This CDR3 region has 14 residues. The CDR3 DNA sequence: TGTGCCAGCAGTTACGTTGCAGGGGCCACTGAAGCTTTCCTT. Its protein product is CASSYVAGATEAFL.

This clonotype was counted between two and nine times. Since a much larger clone is just one base distant, this may be a read error. V gene TRBV18 combines with J gene TRBJ2-2; D may match TRBD1 or TRBD2 (7 bases each). The V gene's germline CDR1 is KGHSH and CDR2 LQKENI. There are 12 residues in the CDR3. The CDR3 sequence is CASSPSGGGLFF. For the CDR3, the DNA is TGTGCCAGCTCCCCTTCAGGGGGGGGGCTGTTTTTT.

The chain links TRBV7-9 to TRBJ1-4; D not resolved. Between the trimmed V and J ends, which lost 8 bases and 0 bases, there was a span of 10 bases. The CDR3 runs 14 residues. Per the germline V gene, CDR1 is SEHNR and CDR2 is FQNEAQ (reference sequence). In DNA, the CDR3 is TGTGCCAGCGGGTTCGGGACAACTAATGAAAAACTGTTTTTT. This encodes CASGFGTTNEKLFF.

This clonotype was observed many times. The chain links TRBV2 to TRBJ1-5; possibly TRBD1 for D (5 bases). CDR1 SNHLY and CDR2 FYNNEI come from the germline V gene. Trimming removed 6 bases from V and 2 bases from J, with 14 bases in between. The CDR3 has 15 residues. This CDR3 is CASSRAGSRNQPQHF. The CDR3, as DNA: TGTGCCAGCAGCAGGGCGGGCAGCCGCAATCAGCCCCAGCATTTT.

The chain is built from TRBV15 and TRBJ2-1; D not resolved. Trimming stripped 5 bases from V and 8 bases from J, with 10 bases between. CDR1 and CDR2 from the germline V gene are LNHNV and YYDKDF (reference sequence). The CDR3 has 12 residues. Here the CDR3 reads CATSWMTDEQFF. The DNA of the CDR3 is TGTGCCACCAGCTGGATGACGGATGAGCAGTTCTTC.

This clonotype was seen many times. The chain couples TRBV11-2 to TRBJ2-6, with unresolved D. The CDR3 runs 15 residues. CDR1 and CDR2 from the germline V gene are SGHAT and FQNNGV. Trimming shortened V by 3 bases and J by 0 bases, and 6 bases separated the two germline ends. The CDR3 protein is CASSLENSGANVLTF. CDR3 DNA sequence: TGTGCCAGCAGCTTGGAAAACTCTGGGGCCAACGTCCTGACTTTC.

The sample holds many counts of this clonotype. V and J are TRBV28 and TRBJ2-7; maybe TRBD2 (6 bases). Trimming cost V 6 bases and J 2 bases, with 14 bases left between them. Germline lookup yields CDR1 MDHEN and CDR2 SYDVKM. The CDR3 contains 14 residues. CDR3 protein: CASSPGDLPYEQYF. CDR3 DNA sequence: TGTGCCAGCAGCCCGGGGGACCTTCCCTACGAGCAGTACTTC. The complete variable domain, with remaining parts taken from reference TRBV28 and TRBJ2-7, reads DVKVTQSSRYLVKRTGEKVFLECVQDMDHENMFWYRQDPGLGLRLIYFSYDVKMKEKGDIPEGYSVSREKKERFSLILESASTNQTSMYLCASSPGDLPYEQYFGPGTRLTVT.

The CDR3 DNA reads as TGTGCCAGCAGTTTTAGCTCTAGCGGGACCAAGAAAGGAGCGCAGGGAGCTGTCGATGAGCAGTTCTTC. It specifies CASSFSSSGTKKGAQGAVDEQFF. The chain combines TRBV28 with TRBJ2-1; 9 nucleotides agree with TRBD2. Trimming took 3 bases from V and 8 from J; bases not matched to a gene: 32. Germline lookup yields CDR1 MDHEN and CDR2 SYDVKM. This CDR3 has 23 residues.

At least ten counts were recorded for this clonotype. The chain joins TRBV20-1 to TRBJ1-1; TRBD1 matches at 10 bases. In germline, CDR1 is DFQATT, CDR2 SNEGSKA (reference sequence). This CDR3 comprises 14 residues. V gave up 3 bases and J gave up 7 bases; unmatched junction bases: 8. The CDR3 protein is CSARTDRGRGEAFF. The CDR3 region has the DNA TGCAGTGCTAGGACAGACAGGGGGCGGGGTGAAGCTTTCTTT.

This clonotype was observed a handful of times. This chain joins TRBV27 and TRBJ2-2; no definite D call. The germline V and J ends were trimmed by 0 bases and 6 bases, with 11 bases remaining between them. CDR3 length: 15 residues. CDR1 is MNHEY, CDR2 SMNVEV, per germline (reference sequence). This chain's CDR3 is CASSLSNVGAGELFF. CDR3 DNA: TGTGCCAGCAGTTTATCGAATGTTGGGGCCGGGGAGCTGTTTTTT.